This TCR beta chain was sequenced in a study of cytomegalovirus exposure and HLA in healthy donors. Study-wide findings and caveats: Common viral pathogens seemed to be connected with several of the most significant clusters, according to a later analysis.

This CDR3 contains 13 residues. The germline V gene has CDR1 GTSNPN and CDR2 SVGIG (reference sequence). With 1 base clipped from V and 7 bases from J, the junction kept 6 bases outside the gene matches. This clone was seen only a few times. The antigen is not known. Participants comprised healthy donors of bone marrow. The PCR made use of 60 Vbeta and 13 Jbeta primers. Data came from immunoSEQ multiplex PCR; TCRdb stores just in-frame clones and leaves some out. The table shows about 160,000 clones, with around four fifths occurring only once. The sample taken for sequencing was PBMCs. This TCR came from a man aged 18 to 29 in good health and CMV-seropositive. The chain joins TRBV30 to TRBJ2-7, with 8 nucleotides matching TRBD2. In nucleotides, the CDR3 is TGTGCCTGGAGTGGAGCGGGGGCAGATGAGCAGTACTTC. Protein product: CAWSGAGADEQYF.